This is a list of T cell receptor beta chains from one sample in a study of beta chain features in type 1 diabetes. This table comes from immunoSEQ multiplex PCR, and its TCRdb copy is limited to in-frame clones, with some not included. Among some 190,000 clones listed, almost 8% were seen once. Sequences were obtained from central memory CD4+ T cells from blood. These receptors came from a young man with type 1 diabetes. CDR3s include the opening cysteine and the closing phenylalanine or tryptophan. A D gene is named only where the DNA matches it firmly. Only some rows state a clone size, as once, few, many or a class for expanded clones.

abundance: many
v_gene: TRBV7-2
j_gene: TRBJ2-5
d_gene: .
CDR3nt: TGTGCCAGCAGCTTAGGTCTAGCTCAAGAGACCCAGTACTTC
CDR3aa: CASSLGLAQETQYF

abundance: few
v_gene: TRBV29-1
j_gene: TRBJ2-2
d_gene: TRBD1
CDR3nt: TGCAGCGCTGGGACAGGGGGTGGCACCGGGGAGCTGTTTTTT
CDR3aa: CSAGTGGGTGELFF

abundance: .
v_gene: TRBV7-2
j_gene: TRBJ2-3
d_gene: .
CDR3nt: TGTGCCAGCAGTCGGGGGGCTAGTACAGATACGCAGTATTTT
CDR3aa: CASSRGASTDTQYF

abundance: few
v_gene: TRBV18
j_gene: TRBJ2-1
d_gene: .
CDR3nt: TGTGCCAGCTCACACCAGGGCTCCGGGTCCAATGAGCAGTTCTTC
CDR3aa: CASSHQGSGSNEQFF

abundance: .
v_gene: TRBV5-4
j_gene: TRBJ1-2
d_gene: TRBD1
CDR3nt: TGTGCCAGCAGCTTCGGACAGGGATCCTATGGCTACACCTTC
CDR3aa: CASSFGQGSYGYTF

abundance: .
v_gene: TRBV5-1
j_gene: TRBJ2-5
d_gene: TRBD2
CDR3nt: TGCGCCAGCAGCACCGGACTAGCACGAGAGACCCAGTACTTC
CDR3aa: CASSTGLARETQYF

abundance: few
v_gene: TRBV5-1
j_gene: TRBJ2-7
d_gene: TRBD2
CDR3nt: TGCGCCAGCAGCGTGACTAGCGGGGGCTCCTACGAGCAGTACTTC
CDR3aa: CASSVTSGGSYEQYF

abundance: .
v_gene: TRBV7-9
j_gene: TRBJ2-1
d_gene: TRBD2
CDR3nt: TGTGCCAGCAGCATAAGACCGGGGGGTGAGCAGTTCTTC
CDR3aa: CASSIRPGGEQFF

abundance: few
v_gene: TRBV7-9
j_gene: TRBJ1-4
d_gene: .
CDR3nt: TGTGCCAGCAGCTCACCTCCCGGGAGTTATAATGAAAAACTGTTTTTT
CDR3aa: CASSSPPGSYNEKLFF

abundance: .
v_gene: TRBV30
j_gene: TRBJ1-5
d_gene: .
CDR3nt: TGTGCCTGGAGTAATGGGGAGTTAAATCAGCCCCAGCATTTT
CDR3aa: CAWSNGELNQPQHF

abundance: .
v_gene: TRBV7-2
j_gene: TRBJ2-2
d_gene: TRBD2
CDR3nt: TGTGCCAGCAGCCTACCGGGGGAGGGGCCTAACACCGGGGAGCTGTTTTTT
CDR3aa: CASSLPGEGPNTGELFF

abundance: .
v_gene: TRBV18
j_gene: TRBJ2-1
d_gene: TRBD2
CDR3nt: TGTGCCAGCTCACCCCGTCTAAGCGGGAGTGCTTACAATGAGCAGTTCTTC
CDR3aa: CASSPRLSGSAYNEQFF

abundance: .
v_gene: TRBV18
j_gene: TRBJ2-7
d_gene: .
CDR3nt: TGTGCCAGCTCATCATATATTGGCGCAGGGAATTATCAGTACTTC
CDR3aa: CASSSYIGAGNYQYF

abundance: few
v_gene: TRBV6-4
j_gene: TRBJ1-1
d_gene: .
CDR3nt: TGTGCCAGCAGTGAACGGGGGAACACTGAAGCTTTCTTT
CDR3aa: CASSERGNTEAFF

abundance: few
v_gene: TRBV30
j_gene: TRBJ2-3
d_gene: .
CDR3nt: TGTGCCTGGAGTGTACTGGGGGCGTCGACAGATACGCAGTATTTT
CDR3aa: CAWSVLGASTDTQYF

abundance: few
v_gene: TRBV19
j_gene: TRBJ2-5
d_gene: TRBD1
CDR3nt: TGTGCCAGTAGGGACAGGGCGTACCAAGAGACCCAGTACTTC
CDR3aa: CASRDRAYQETQYF

abundance: .
v_gene: TRBV28
j_gene: TRBJ2-6
d_gene: .
CDR3nt: TGTGCCAGCACCCTCTCTGGGGCCAACGTCCTGACTTTC
CDR3aa: CASTLSGANVLTF

abundance: .
v_gene: TRBV6-5
j_gene: TRBJ1-2
d_gene: .
CDR3nt: TGTGCCAGCAGTTACAGCGGGGGTAACTATGGCTACACCTTC
CDR3aa: CASSYSGGNYGYTF

abundance: few
v_gene: TRBV18
j_gene: TRBJ2-7
d_gene: .
CDR3nt: TGTGCCAGCTCACCCGACTCATACGGGGAGCAGTACTTC
CDR3aa: CASSPDSYGEQYF

abundance: .
v_gene: TRBV6-6
j_gene: TRBJ2-2
d_gene: .
CDR3nt: TGTGCCAGCGTCGGGTTAACCACCGGGGAGCTGTTTTTT
CDR3aa: CASVGLTTGELFF